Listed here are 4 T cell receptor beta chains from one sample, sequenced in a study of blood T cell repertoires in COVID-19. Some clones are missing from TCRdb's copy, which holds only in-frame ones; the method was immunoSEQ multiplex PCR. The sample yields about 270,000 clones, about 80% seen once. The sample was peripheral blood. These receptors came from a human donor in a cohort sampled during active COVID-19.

DNA of the CDR3: TGTGCCAGCAGGCCACAGGGGGCTGGCTATGGCTACACCTTC. This sequence encodes CASRPQGAGYGYTF. V and J are TRBV5-6 and TRBJ1-2; 9 bases map to TRBD1. V shed 5 bases, J shed 4 bases, and the junction held 6 bases outside the gene matches. The germline V gene encodes CDR1 SGHDT and CDR2 YYEEEE. This CDR3 has 14 amino acids.

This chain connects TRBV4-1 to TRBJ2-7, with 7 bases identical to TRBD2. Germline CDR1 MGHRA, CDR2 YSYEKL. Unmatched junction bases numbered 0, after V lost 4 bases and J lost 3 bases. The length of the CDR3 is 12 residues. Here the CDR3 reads CASSRGGYEQYF. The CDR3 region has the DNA TGCGCCAGCAGCCGGGGGGGCTACGAGCAGTACTTC.

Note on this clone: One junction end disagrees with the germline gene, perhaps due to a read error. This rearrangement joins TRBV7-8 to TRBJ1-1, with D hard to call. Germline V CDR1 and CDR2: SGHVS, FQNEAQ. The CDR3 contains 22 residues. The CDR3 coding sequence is TGTGTCAGCAGCCCTAGCCAGAGAGGTGTGGCAAGCCAATCCCCCACGAACACTGAAGCTTTCTTT. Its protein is CVSSPSQRGVASQSPTNTEAFF.

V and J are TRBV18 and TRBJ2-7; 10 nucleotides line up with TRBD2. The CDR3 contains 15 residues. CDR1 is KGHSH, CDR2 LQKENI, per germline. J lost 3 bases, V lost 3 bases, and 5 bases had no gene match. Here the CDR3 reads CASSPDSGGVYEQYF. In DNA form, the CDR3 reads TGTGCCAGCTCACCCGACAGCGGGGGGGTCTACGAGCAGTACTTC.